This TCR beta chain appears in the sequencing data of a study of control samples from healthy donors and cancer patients. Only in-frame clones appear in the TCRdb table, and some are missing; sequencing was by immunoSEQ multiplex PCR. The sample has 70,000 to 90,000 clones, around 94% seen once. Input material: blood. The clonotype comes from a woman under 30 in good health.

DNA of the CDR3: TGTGCCAGCAGCGTAGCAAGCGTTACAGATACGCAGTATTTT. This translates into CASSVASVTDTQYF. The chain couples TRBV9 to TRBJ2-3; no clear D gene. V dropped 0 bases and J dropped 3 bases, with 8 bases sitting between them. CDR1 and CDR2 (germline): SGDLS, YYNGEE. This CDR3 is 14 amino acids long.